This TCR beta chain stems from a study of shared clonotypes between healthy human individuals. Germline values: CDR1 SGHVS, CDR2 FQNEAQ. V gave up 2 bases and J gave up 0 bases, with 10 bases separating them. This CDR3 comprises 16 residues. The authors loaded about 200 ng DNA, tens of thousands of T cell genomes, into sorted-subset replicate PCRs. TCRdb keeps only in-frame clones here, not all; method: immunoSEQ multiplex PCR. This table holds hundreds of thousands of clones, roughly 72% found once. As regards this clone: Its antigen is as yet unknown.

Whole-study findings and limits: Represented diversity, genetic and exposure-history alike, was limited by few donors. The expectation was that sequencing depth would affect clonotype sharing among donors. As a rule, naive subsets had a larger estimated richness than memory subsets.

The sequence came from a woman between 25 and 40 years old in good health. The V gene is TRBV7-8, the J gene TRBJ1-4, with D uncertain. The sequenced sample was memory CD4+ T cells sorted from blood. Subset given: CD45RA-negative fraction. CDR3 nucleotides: TGTGCCAGCAGCTTATCGCCGAGGGCAACTAATGAAAAACTGTTTTTT. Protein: CASSLSPRATNEKLFF.